This T cell receptor (beta chain) was sequenced for a study of blood T cells in healthy people across ages. Whole-study results and caveats: Age brought a roughly linear fall in TCR beta diversity measured per million T cells. Unknown donor CMV status possibly confounded expanded clonotype changes.

A second roughly 7 to 11 cycle PCR used barcoded and J-beta primers. TCRdb re-called the 5' RACE reads with MiXCR, one entry per CDR3 protein. Of around 500,000 distinct CDR3 sequences listed, about a quarter were seen once; the top ten hold about 3.9%. Only a few counts were recorded for this clonotype. No antigen is known for it. These sequences were also reported in another study, on T cells of mothers and their children. This second study says: Reads obtained per mother exceeded 10 million TCR beta CDR3 reads, with 3 million to 3.5 million obtained per child. Related mother and child pairs showed slightly greater overlap (not significant) than unrelated pairs did.

The specimen sequenced was blood. This TCR came from a boy between 2 and 10 years old in good health.

CDR3 residues: CASSRQELKSSYEQYF. For the CDR3, the DNA is TGCGCCAGCAGCCGACAGGAATTAAAGAGCTCCTACGAGCAGTACTTC. The chain employs TRBV5-1 and TRBJ2-7, with D tentatively TRBD1 (6 bases). The CDR3 consists of 16 residues. Germline V lookup: CDR1 SGHRS, CDR2 YFSETQ. With 4 bases removed from V and 0 bases from J, the gap between germline ends came to 17 bases.